Below, 18 T cell receptor beta chains from the same sample are listed, as sequenced in a study of regulatory T cells in long-lasting Graves disease. Both iRepertoire HTBI primers and Arm-PCR of CDR3 regions were used to build the TCR beta libraries. TCRdb re-called the multiplex PCR reads with MiXCR, one entry per CDR3 protein. The repertoire holds some 400,000 distinct CDR3 sequences, 15% seen once, with 16% in the top ten. Time point given: newly diagnosed GD, antithyroid drugs for less than 3 months. Extracted PBMC RNA gave rise to the TCR library. The sample also formed part of further work on T cells in Graves' hyperthyroidism and ophthalmopathy.

The source was peripheral blood mononuclear cells (PBMCs), collected at new diagnosis, from a patient treated with antithyroid drugs. The receptors were gathered from a woman in her twenties or thirties with Graves disease.

Note on this clonotype: A much larger clone lies a single base off, so this may be a read error. This chain joins TRBV7-9 and TRBJ2-1, with D perhaps being TRBD1 or TRBD2 (5 bases each). CDR1 and CDR2 from the germline V gene are SEHNR and FQNEAQ (reference sequence). The CDR3 spans 18 residues. The germline V and J ends were trimmed by 6 bases and 2 bases, with 23 bases remaining between them. The CDR3 region is CASSPTGGGPPPYNEQFF. The DNA for the CDR3 is TGTGCCAGCAGTCCTACGGGTGGGGGACCCCCCCCCTACAATGAGCAGTTCTTC.

This clonotype was found many times. The rearrangement joins TRBV2 to TRBJ2-3; D possibly matches TRBD1 or TRBD2 (5 bases each). The CDR3 loop spans 18 amino acids. V was shortened by 5 bases and J by 0 bases, with 21 bases between the two germline ends. CDR1 and CDR2 from the germline V gene are SNHLY and FYNNEI. The CDR3 region is CASSFNPGRETSTDTQYF. CDR3 coding DNA: TGTGCCAGCAGTTTCAACCCGGGACGTGAGACGAGCACAGATACGCAGTATTTT.

This clonotype was counted ten times or more. Written as DNA, the CDR3 is TGTGCCAGCAGTTCGTATATTAGCGGAATCTACAATGAGCAGTTCTTC. Protein product: CASSSYISGIYNEQFF. The chain is built from TRBV28 and TRBJ2-1, with D possibly matching TRBD2 (6 bases). Germline CDR1 and CDR2: MDHEN and SYDVKM. The CDR3 sequence is 16 residues long. V lost 4 bases, J lost 3 bases, and 16 bases lay in between.

This clonotype was detected ten times or more. The J gene is TRBJ1-1, the V gene TRBV7-3; D not certain. Germline CDR1 reads SGHTA; CDR2 reads FQGTGA. The length of the CDR3 is 15 residues. V shed 5 bases and J shed 2 bases, with 15 bases lying between them. This CDR3 reads CASSPLKPENTEAFF. CDR3 coding DNA: TGTGCCAGCAGCCCTCTCAAGCCGGAAAACACTGAAGCTTTCTTT. The variable domain in full, with the rest retrieved from reference TRBV7-3 and TRBJ1-1, is GAGVSQTPSNKVTEKGKYVELRCDPISGHTALYWYRQSLGQGPEFLIYFQGTGAADDSGLPNDRFFAVRPEGSVSTLKIQRTERGDSAVYLCASSPLKPENTEAFFGQGTRLTVV.

At least ten counts were recorded for this clonotype. This chain joins TRBV20-1 and TRBJ2-3, with TRBD1 identical over 8 bases. The germline V gene encodes CDR1 DFQATT and CDR2 SNEGSKA (reference sequence). J gave up 6 bases and V 3 bases, and 14 bases lay outside the gene matches. The CDR3 length is 16 residues. CDR3 region: CSASGSTGGMRDTQYF. In nucleotides, the CDR3 is TGCAGTGCTAGTGGGTCTACAGGGGGGATGCGGGATACGCAGTATTTT.

The gene calls are TRBV19 and TRBJ2-2, with 8 bases aligning to TRBD2. This CDR3 has 18 amino acids. CDR1 is LNHDA, CDR2 SQIVND, per germline (reference sequence). J lost 0 bases, V lost 3 bases, and 9 bases had no gene match. CDR3 residues: CASSIRGGGSANTGELFF. The CDR3 nucleotides read TGTGCCAGTAGTATTCGGGGGGGGGGTTCCGCGAACACCGGGGAGCTGTTTTTT.

This clonotype was counted only a few times. The chain carries TRBV28 and TRBJ2-1; 10 bases are shared with TRBD1. The CDR3 covers 15 residues. Trimming at V came to 3 bases and at J to 9 bases, leaving 8 bases not matched to a gene. Per the germline V gene, CDR1 is MDHEN and CDR2 is SYDVKM. CDR3 DNA: TGTGCCAGCAGTTTGACGGACAGGGGGTTGGTTGAGCAGTTCTTC. Residues: CASSLTDRGLVEQFF.

The table lists this clonotype with a few counts. CDR3 in amino acids: CASSSATAVLSYNEQFF. Written as DNA, the CDR3 is TGTGCCAGCAGCTCCGCCACTGCAGTTCTCTCCTACAATGAGCAGTTCTTC. The rearrangement joins TRBV5-4 to TRBJ2-1; D ambiguous. Germline V CDR1 and CDR2: SGHNT, YYREEE (reference sequence). CDR3 length: 17 residues. Trimming removed 3 bases at V and 0 bases at J, with 16 bases between.

V and J are TRBV5-4 and TRBJ1-4; 9 bases fit TRBD1. V dropped 5 bases and J dropped 7; count of bases not matched to a gene: 12. The CDR3 runs 16 residues. CDR1 and CDR2 from the germline V gene are SGHNT and YYREEE (reference sequence). CDR3 residues: CASSQTPGQGSEKLFF. The CDR3, as DNA: TGTGCCAGCAGTCAAACGCCGGGACAGGGTAGTGAAAAACTGTTTTTT.

This clonotype occurred many times. CDR3 DNA sequence: TGTGCCAGCAGCCTCGACGGCGCTGAAGCTTTCTTT. Translating gives CASSLDGAEAFF. The chain carries TRBV11-2 and TRBJ1-1, with no clear D. The V gene lost 5 bases and the J gene lost 6 bases, with 10 bases spanning the gap. The CDR3 totals 12 residues. Germline lookup yields CDR1 SGHAT and CDR2 FQNNGV. The full variable domain, its missing parts supplied by reference TRBV11-2 and TRBJ1-1, is EAGVAQSPRYKIIEKRQSVAFWCNPISGHATLYWYQQILGQGPKLLIQFQNNGVVDDSQLPKDRFSAERLKGVDSTLKIQPAKLEDSAVYLCASSLDGAEAFFGQGTRLTVV.

This clonotype was picked up one time. The chain has TRBV14 and TRBJ2-1; D is ambiguous. From germline, CDR1 is SGHDN and CDR2 FVKESK. The V end was cut by 8 bases, the J end by 3 bases, with 14 bases between. CDR3 length: 14 amino acids. CDR3 bases: TGTGCCAGCGGTTTGTCGATCCTCTACAATGAGCAGTTCTTC. Protein sequence: CASGLSILYNEQFF.

Many counts were recorded for this clonotype. This chain links TRBV12-3 or TRBV12-4 with TRBJ1-3; D call uncertain. The V end was cut by 3 bases, the J end by 2 bases, with 11 bases between. The CDR3 contains 15 residues. The CDR3 loop reads CASSFRQPPGNTIYF. CDR3 sequence (DNA): TGTGCCAGCAGTTTTCGTCAACCACCTGGAAACACCATATATTTT.

This clonotype appeared many times. The chain carries TRBV6-1 and TRBJ2-5; TRBD1 matches at 8 bases. This CDR3 spans 15 amino acids. Germline CDR1 and CDR2: MNHNS and SASEGT. The junction had 7 bases not matched to a gene; V was cut back by 2 bases and J by 5 bases. The DNA for the CDR3 is TGTGCCAGCAGTGAAAACAGGGGGATCAGGGAGACCCAGTACTTC. Its protein product is CASSENRGIRETQYF.

This chain joins TRBV14 and TRBJ2-1, with D perhaps TRBD2 (6 bases). Trimming left V 4 bases short and J 6 bases short, with 13 bases between. CDR3 size: 14 residues. CDR1 SGHDN and CDR2 FVKESK come from the germline V gene. Here the CDR3 reads CASSRLGLLNEQFF. The CDR3 DNA sequence: TGTGCCAGCAGCCGCCTGGGACTTCTCAATGAGCAGTTCTTC.

Comment on this clonotype: One base away lies a much larger clone, so this may be a sequencing read error. This chain joins TRBV2 and TRBJ2-3, with TRBD2 as a possible D gene (5 bases). Germline-derived CDR1 and CDR2 are SNHLY and FYNNEI. Trimming took 8 bases from V and 2 from J, leaving 20 bases between them. This CDR3 region has 16 residues. The CDR3 loop is CASGQDQQRLTDTQYF. The CDR3 region has the DNA TGTGCCAGCGGCCAAGATCAGCAGCGGCTCACAGATACGCAGTATTTT.

This clonotype was detected many times. This chain links TRBV12-3 or TRBV12-4 with TRBJ2-3; 7 bases match TRBD2. V shed 3 bases, J shed 3 bases, and the junction held 9 bases outside the gene matches. The CDR3 is 16 residues long. CDR3 in amino acids: CASSFGEGGITDTQYF. CDR3 sequence (DNA): TGTGCCAGCAGTTTTGGTGAGGGAGGGATAACAGATACGCAGTATTTT.

This clonotype was counted ten times or more. The DNA of the CDR3 is TGTGCCAGCAGCCATCCGGGACAGGGTTTGGGCAATGAGCAGTTCTTC. Protein product: CASSHPGQGLGNEQFF. The gene calls are TRBV11-3 and TRBJ2-1, with 9 positions matching TRBD1. Germline V gene sequence: CDR1 SGHNT, CDR2 YENEEA. The CDR3 runs to 16 residues. V lost 5 bases, J lost 6 bases, and 11 bases stayed unmatched.

This clonotype turned up a few times. The rearrangement links TRBV19 to TRBJ2-5, with 7 nucleotides matching TRBD2. V lost 8 bases to trimming and J lost 3 bases; unmatched junction nucleotides: 15. This CDR3 contains 16 residues. Germline V lookup: CDR1 LNHDA, CDR2 SQIVND (reference sequence). The CDR3 loop is CASSPRFLAGEETQYF. The CDR3 nucleotides read TGTGCCAGTTCTCCCCGGTTTCTGGCGGGAGAAGAGACCCAGTACTTC.